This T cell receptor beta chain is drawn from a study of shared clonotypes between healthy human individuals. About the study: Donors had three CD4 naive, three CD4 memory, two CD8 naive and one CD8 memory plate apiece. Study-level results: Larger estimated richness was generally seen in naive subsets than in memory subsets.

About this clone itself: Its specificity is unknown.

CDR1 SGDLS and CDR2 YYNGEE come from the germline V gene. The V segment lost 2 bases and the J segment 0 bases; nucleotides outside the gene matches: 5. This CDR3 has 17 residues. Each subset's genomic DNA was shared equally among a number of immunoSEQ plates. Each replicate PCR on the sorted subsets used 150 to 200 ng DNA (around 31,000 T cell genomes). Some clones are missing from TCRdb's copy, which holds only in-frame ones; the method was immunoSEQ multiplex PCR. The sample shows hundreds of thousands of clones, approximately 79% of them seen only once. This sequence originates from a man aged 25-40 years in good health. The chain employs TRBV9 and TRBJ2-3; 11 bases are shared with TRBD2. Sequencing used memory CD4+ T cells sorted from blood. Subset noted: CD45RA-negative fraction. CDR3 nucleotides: TGTGCCAGCAGCGTTTCGACTAGCGGGGCTAGCACAGATACGCAGTATTTT. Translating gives CASSVSTSGASTDTQYF.